This T cell receptor (beta chain) comes out of a study of cytomegalovirus exposure and HLA in healthy donors. Study overall: Out of roughly 170 million T cells, an earlier analysis found roughly 100 million unique TCR beta sequences in total. An early data release held tens of millions of unique TCRs from HLA-typed donors. Broader study findings: A later analysis associated 15,000 or so TCR beta sequences with HLA alleles at a 0.05 false discovery rate.

As concerns this clone: Its target is unknown.

PCR amplification relied on 60 Vbeta primers (plus 13 Jbeta primers). The data were produced by immunoSEQ multiplex PCR, yet TCRdb's version contains in-frame clones alone and is incomplete. The top ten hold less than 1.5% of the sample, which has approximately 160,000 clones, 68% seen once. The germline V gene encodes CDR1 MGHDK and CDR2 SYGVNS. The CDR3 totals 14 residues. V lost 8 bases and J 9 bases, leaving 17 bases between the germline ends. Sequencing was done on a sample of PBMCs. This TCR was sampled from a man in his fifties in good health and CMV-seronegative. The chain employs TRBV25-1 and TRBJ1-6, with D perhaps TRBD1 (6 bases). The CDR3 is CASHQQGSSSPLHF. The CDR3 DNA reads as TGTGCCAGCCACCAACAGGGTTCAAGTTCACCCCTCCACTTT.